The entry below gives a single T cell receptor (beta chain) sequence along with its context. This clonotype has a handful of counts. Its antigen is still unknown. No base-level quality is on record; no much larger clone is a single base apart. The data are from a study of CD8 T cells in Susac syndrome (dated by TCRdb to the late 2010s). With regard to the full study: Whether CD8+ T cell activation and differentiation in Susac syndrome was antigen driven was tested using repertoire sequencing.

CDR3 length: 12 amino acids, cysteine to phenylalanine. Only the CDR3 DNA is retained, 36 bases long and in frame from the first base. V and J are truncated by 2 bases and 7 bases respectively, leaving an intervening sequence of 9 bases. Peripheral blood CD8+ and CD4+ T cells from healthy donors, Susac syndrome patients and multiple sclerosis patients were profiled by high-throughput TCR beta sequencing. The multiple sclerosis controls were treatment-naive patients who had stable or active relapsing-remitting disease and met the revised McDonald criteria. Bulk CD8+ and CD4+ T cells were purified magnetically by negative isolation, whereas CD8+ TEMRA cells were enriched by FACS. Blood was collected in EDTA tubes and processed within 24 hours, with PBMCs isolated through density gradient centrifugation. PBMCs intended for TCR sequencing were frozen in liquid nitrogen and were later thawed in a 37 degrees C water bath. Purity of sorted or isolated CD4+, CD8+ and CD8+ TEMRA cells was at least 90%.

General findings and caveats noted by the study authors: The TCR sequencing and HLA analysis was acknowledged to have included a relatively small number of individuals.

RNA was extracted with the RNeasy kit and 0.5 to 1 ug was reverse transcribed using random hexamers. The immunoSEQ multiplex PCR assay, covering 54 Vbeta and 13 Jbeta segments, was used to amplify TCR beta CDR3 regions. Bias from PCR amplification was corrected by using a synthetic template baseline for primer optimization and for computational correction. In the authors' own workflow: Only productive sequences were kept, with reads annotated to V, D and J genes according to IMGT and analyzed in immunoSEQ Analyzer. To calculate clonality, Shannon entropy was normalized by log2 of the number of productive unique sequences and then subtracted from one. For each patient and control, public and private clones were evaluated within the 100 most prevalent clones. A clone was defined as Susac-specific if it was absent from the healthy and MS cohorts, from some 1,100 published viral clones and from other ImmuneACCESS disease sequences. TCRdb reprocessed the public reads (quality trimming at Q25 with fastp, clone calling with MiXCR) and kept in-frame beta chains. All rows with the same CDR3 protein become a single entry with the most common DNA and genes. TCRdb, rather than the study authors, made the V and J calls. This sample holds roughly 170,000 distinct CDR3 sequences; approximately 95% were observed only once. More than 0.08% of the sample rests with the top ten.

Rearrangement joined TRBV12-3 or TRBV12-4 to TRBJ2-7, with no reliable assignment of the D segment. The material sequenced was CD4+ T cells from PBMCs. The source is a human donor with multiple sclerosis. For the CDR3, the sequence is CASSLSRREQYF. The DNA is as follows: TGTGCCAGCAGTTTATCCCGAAGGGAGCAGTACTTC.